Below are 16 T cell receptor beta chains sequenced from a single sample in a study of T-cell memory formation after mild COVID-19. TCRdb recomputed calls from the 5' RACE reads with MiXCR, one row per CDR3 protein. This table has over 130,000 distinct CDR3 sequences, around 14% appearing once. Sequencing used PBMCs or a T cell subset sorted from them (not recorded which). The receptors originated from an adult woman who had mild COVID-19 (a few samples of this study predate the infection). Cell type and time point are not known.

The CDR3 DNA is TGCGCCAGCAGCCGAGGGTCGACAGCAACTAATGAAAAACTGTTTTTT. As protein: CASSRGSTATNEKLFF. The J gene is TRBJ1-4, the V gene TRBV4-3, with D possibly being TRBD1 (5 bases). Deletions cut 4 bases from V and 0 bases from J, with 12 bases between. This CDR3 contains 16 residues. Germline V lookup: CDR1 LGHNA, CDR2 YSLEER.

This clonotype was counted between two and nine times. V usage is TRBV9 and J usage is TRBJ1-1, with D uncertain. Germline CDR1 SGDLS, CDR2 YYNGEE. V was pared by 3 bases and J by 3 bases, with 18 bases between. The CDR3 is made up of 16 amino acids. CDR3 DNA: TGTGCCAGCAGCGCCCCCATAGAAGGACGGGACACTGAAGCTTTCTTT. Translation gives CASSAPIEGRDTEAFF. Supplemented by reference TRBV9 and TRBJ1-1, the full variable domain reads DSGVTQTPKHLITATGQRVTLRCSPRSGDLSVYWYQQSLDQGLQFLIQYYNGEERAKGNILERFSAQQFPDLHSELNLSSLELGDSALYFCASSAPIEGRDTEAFFGQGTRLTVV.

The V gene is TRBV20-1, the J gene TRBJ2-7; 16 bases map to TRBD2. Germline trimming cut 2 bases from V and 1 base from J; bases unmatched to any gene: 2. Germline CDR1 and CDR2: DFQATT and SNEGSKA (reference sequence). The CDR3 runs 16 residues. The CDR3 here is CSARPGLAGGSYEQYF. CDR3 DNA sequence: TGCAGTGCTAGACCGGGACTAGCGGGGGGGTCCTACGAGCAGTACTTC.

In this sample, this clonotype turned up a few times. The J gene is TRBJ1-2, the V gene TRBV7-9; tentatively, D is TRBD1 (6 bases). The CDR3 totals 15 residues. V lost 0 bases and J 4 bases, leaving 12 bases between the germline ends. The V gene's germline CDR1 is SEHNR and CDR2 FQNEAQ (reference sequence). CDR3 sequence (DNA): TGTGCCAGCAGCTTAGCGAGGGGGGCAGTCTATGGCTACACCTTC. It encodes CASSLARGAVYGYTF. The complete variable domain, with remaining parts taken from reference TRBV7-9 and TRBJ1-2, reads DTGVSQNPRHKITKRGQNVTFRCDPISEHNRLYWYRQTLGQGPEFLTYFQNEAQLEKSRLLSDRFSAERPKGSFSTLEIQRTEQGDSAMYLCASSLARGAVYGYTFGSGTRLTVV.

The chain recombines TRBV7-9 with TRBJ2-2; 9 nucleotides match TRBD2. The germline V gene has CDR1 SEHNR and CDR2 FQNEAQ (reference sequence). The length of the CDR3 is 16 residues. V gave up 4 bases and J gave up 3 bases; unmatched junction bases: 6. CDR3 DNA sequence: TGTGCCAGCAGCTCAAGCGGGGGGCCCGACACCGGGGAGCTGTTTTTT. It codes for CASSSSGGPDTGELFF.

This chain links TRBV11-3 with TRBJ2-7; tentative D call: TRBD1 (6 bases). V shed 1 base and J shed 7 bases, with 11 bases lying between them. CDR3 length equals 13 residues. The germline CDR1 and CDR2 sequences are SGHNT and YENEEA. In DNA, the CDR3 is TGTGCCAGCAGCTTAGTAGCAGGGGATGAGCAGTACTTC. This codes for CASSLVAGDEQYF.

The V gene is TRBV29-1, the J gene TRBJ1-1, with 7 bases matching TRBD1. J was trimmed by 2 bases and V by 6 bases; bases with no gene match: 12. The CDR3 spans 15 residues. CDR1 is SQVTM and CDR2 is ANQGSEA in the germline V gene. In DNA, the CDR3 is TGCAGCGTGGCAACCGGACAGGTCTCCAACACTGAAGCTTTCTTT. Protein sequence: CSVATGQVSNTEAFF.

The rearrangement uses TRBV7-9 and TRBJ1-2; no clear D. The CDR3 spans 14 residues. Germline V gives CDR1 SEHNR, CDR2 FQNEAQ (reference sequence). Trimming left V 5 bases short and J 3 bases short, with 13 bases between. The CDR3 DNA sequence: TGTGCCAGCAGCCCTACCCGGGCGGACTATGGCTACACCTTC. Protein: CASSPTRADYGYTF.

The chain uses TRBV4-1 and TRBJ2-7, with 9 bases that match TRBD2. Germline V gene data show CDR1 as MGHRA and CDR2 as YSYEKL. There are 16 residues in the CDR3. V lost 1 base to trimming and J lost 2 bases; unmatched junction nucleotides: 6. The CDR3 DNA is TGCGCCAGCAGCCAAGCCGCTAGCGGGGCTACCTACGAGCAGTACTTC. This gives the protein CASSQAASGATYEQYF.

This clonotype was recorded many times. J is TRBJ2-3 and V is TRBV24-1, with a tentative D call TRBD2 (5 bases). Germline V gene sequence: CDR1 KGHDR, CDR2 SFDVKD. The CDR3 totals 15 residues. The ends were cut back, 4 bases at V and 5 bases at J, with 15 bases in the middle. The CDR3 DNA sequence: TGTGCCACCAGTGACCCCCGGACTCCCGGAGATACGCAGTATTTT. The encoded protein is CATSDPRTPGDTQYF.

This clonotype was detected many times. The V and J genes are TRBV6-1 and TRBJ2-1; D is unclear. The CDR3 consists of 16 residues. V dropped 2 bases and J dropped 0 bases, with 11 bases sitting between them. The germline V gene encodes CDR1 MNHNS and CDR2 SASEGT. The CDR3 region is CASSESQLNSYNEQFF. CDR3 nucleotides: TGTGCCAGCAGTGAATCCCAGCTTAACTCCTACAATGAGCAGTTCTTC.

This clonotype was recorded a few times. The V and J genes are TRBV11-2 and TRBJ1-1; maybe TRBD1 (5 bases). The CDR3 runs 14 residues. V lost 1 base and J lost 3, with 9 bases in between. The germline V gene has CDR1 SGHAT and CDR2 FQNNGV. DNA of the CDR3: TGTGCCAGCAGCTTAGTTGGGGCAGACACTGAAGCTTTCTTT. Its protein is CASSLVGADTEAFF.

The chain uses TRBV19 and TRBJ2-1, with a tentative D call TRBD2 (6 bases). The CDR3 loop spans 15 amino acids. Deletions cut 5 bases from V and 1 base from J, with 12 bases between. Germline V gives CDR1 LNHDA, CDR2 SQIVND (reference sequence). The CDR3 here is CASSWGEPSYNEQFF. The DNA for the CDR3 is TGTGCCAGTAGTTGGGGGGAACCTTCCTACAATGAGCAGTTCTTC.

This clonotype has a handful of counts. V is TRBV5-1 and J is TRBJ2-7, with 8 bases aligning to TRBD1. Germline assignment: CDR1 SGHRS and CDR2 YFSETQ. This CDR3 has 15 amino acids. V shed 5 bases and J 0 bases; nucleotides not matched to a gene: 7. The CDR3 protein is CASSNGQGPSYEQYF. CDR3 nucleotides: TGCGCCAGCAGTAACGGACAGGGACCCTCCTACGAGCAGTACTTC.

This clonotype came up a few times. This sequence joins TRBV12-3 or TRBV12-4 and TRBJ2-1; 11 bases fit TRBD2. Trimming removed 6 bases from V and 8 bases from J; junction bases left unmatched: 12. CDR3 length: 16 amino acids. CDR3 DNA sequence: TGTGCCAGCAGGCCATTAGCGGGAGGGCCCTCCCATGAGCAGTTCTTC. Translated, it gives CASRPLAGGPSHEQFF.

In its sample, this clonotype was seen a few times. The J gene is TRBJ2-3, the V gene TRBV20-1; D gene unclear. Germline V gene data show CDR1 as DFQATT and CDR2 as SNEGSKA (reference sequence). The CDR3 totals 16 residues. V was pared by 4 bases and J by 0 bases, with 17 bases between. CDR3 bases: TGCAGTGCTACCCAAGGCTACTACAAGAGCACAGATACGCAGTATTTT. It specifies CSATQGYYKSTDTQYF.